These 24 T cell receptor beta chains originate from one sample sequenced in a study of blood T cell repertoires in COVID-19. Here immunoSEQ multiplex PCR was the method, and the copy in TCRdb shows in-frame clones only, minus some. The data hold about 90,000 clones, with about 90% observed a single time. Input material: peripheral blood. The receptors were gathered from a human donor with active COVID-19. The donor label of this sample is uncertain.

The sample holds one count of this clone. The chain couples TRBV29-1 to TRBJ1-5; D remains ambiguous. The CDR3 covers 14 residues. Germline assignment: CDR1 SQVTM and CDR2 ANQGSEA. V lost 6 bases and J 4 bases, leaving 16 bases between the germline ends. For the CDR3, the DNA is TGCAGCGTCATCGCTAAGAAATTAAATCAGCCCCAGCATTTT. Translating gives CSVIAKKLNQPQHF.

This clone turned up a few times. The chain uses TRBV5-4 and TRBJ1-2, with D perhaps matching TRBD1 (5 bases). CDR3 size: 16 residues. Looked up from germline, CDR1 is SGHNT and CDR2 is YYREEE (reference sequence). The V gene lost 1 base and the J gene lost 0 bases, with 13 bases spanning the gap. This CDR3 reads CASSLSMGTSNYGYTF. In DNA form, the CDR3 reads TGTGCCAGCAGCTTGTCTATGGGGACTTCTAACTATGGCTACACCTTC.

J is TRBJ1-2 and V is TRBV5-6; D not certain. The V and J ends lost 0 bases and 4 bases respectively, with 13 bases between them. The length of the CDR3 is 15 residues. CDR1 SGHDT and CDR2 YYEEEE come from the germline V gene. For the CDR3, the DNA is TGTGCCAGCAGCTTGGCCTCGGGGTCAGGCTATGGCTACACCTTC. Protein product: CASSLASGSGYGYTF.

The rearrangement joins TRBV6-5 to TRBJ1-5, with unresolved D. The length of the CDR3 is 13 residues. V was pared by 11 bases and J by 5 bases, with 16 bases between. Germline V gene lookup returns CDR1 MNHEY and CDR2 SVGAGI. As DNA, the CDR3 is TGTGCCGTATCGATGGGGAGAGATCAGCCCCAGCATTTT. This encodes CAVSMGRDQPQHF.

The chain couples TRBV11-2 to TRBJ1-2; D not resolved. V was trimmed by 3 bases and J by 4 bases, leaving 12 bases between them. Per the germline V gene, CDR1 is SGHAT and CDR2 is FQNNGV. This CDR3 has 14 amino acids. The CDR3: CASSLQRIAYGYTF. CDR3 DNA sequence: TGTGCCAGCAGCTTGCAGCGAATTGCCTATGGCTACACCTTC.

V usage is TRBV2 and J usage is TRBJ2-1; tentatively, D is TRBD2 (7 bases). With 7 bases removed from V and 3 bases from J, the gap between germline ends came to 13 bases. The CDR3 is 14 amino acids. Germline values: CDR1 SNHLY, CDR2 FYNNEI. The CDR3 DNA is TGTGCCAGCATTCGGGGGGCCGACTACAATGAGCAGTTCTTC. Translating gives CASIRGADYNEQFF. The full variable domain, in which reference TRBV2 and TRBJ2-1 provide the parts outside the CDR3, is EPEVTQTPSHQVTQMGQEVILRCVPISNHLYFYWYRQILGQKVEFLVSFYNNEISEKSEIFDDQFSVERPDGSNFTLKIRSTKLEDSAMYFCASIRGADYNEQFFGPGTRLTVL.

The V and J genes are TRBV6-5 and TRBJ2-3; 11 bases agree with TRBD2. The CDR3 has 16 amino acids. V dropped 4 bases and J dropped 0; count of bases not matched to a gene: 3. In germline, CDR1 is MNHEY, CDR2 SVGAGI. The CDR3: CASSSLAGGSTDTQYF. The CDR3 bases are TGTGCCAGCAGTTCTCTAGCGGGGGGTAGCACAGATACGCAGTATTTT.

CDR3 sequence (DNA): TGTGCCAGCAGCTCTAGCGTGAGCACAGATACGCAGTATTTT. Its protein is CASSSSVSTDTQYF. The J gene is TRBJ2-3, the V gene TRBV5-6, with D possibly TRBD2 on 6 matching bases. V was cut by 3 bases and J by 0 bases, with 8 bases left in between. This CDR3 is built from 14 residues. The germline gives CDR1 SGHDT, CDR2 YYEEEE.

As concerns this clone: The junction departs from germline at one end; a sequencing error may be responsible. The rearrangement uses TRBV27 and TRBJ2-1; 10 bases are a match to TRBD2. The length of the CDR3 is 17 residues. Germline-derived CDR1 and CDR2 are MNHEY and SMNVEV (reference sequence). The CDR3 coding sequence is TGTGCCAGCAGCTTATTAGCGGGGGGCTTAGGGACAAGTGAGCAGTTCTTC. Translating gives CASSLLAGGLGTSEQFF.

The DNA of the CDR3 is TGTGCCAGCAGTGATTACAGGGGTGATCTCTACTTC. Translating gives CASSDYRGDLYF. V gene TRBV6-1 combines with J gene TRBJ2-7; 7 bases are a match to TRBD1. The trim removed 3 bases at V and 13 bases at J, leaving 9 bases unmatched. Germline assignment: CDR1 MNHNS and CDR2 SASEGT. This CDR3 is built from 12 residues.

V is TRBV28 and J is TRBJ2-4, with 12 bases identical to TRBD1. The V segment lost 5 bases and the J segment 12 bases; nucleotides outside the gene matches: 11. Germline CDR1 reads MDHEN; CDR2 reads SYDVKM. The CDR3 consists of 15 residues. The CDR3, as DNA: TGTGCCAGCAGTAATGAGGGACAGGGGGCGCGTAATCAGTACTTC. Translating it yields CASSNEGQGARNQYF. The full variable domain, in which reference TRBV28 and TRBJ2-4 provide the parts outside the CDR3, is DVKVTQSSRYLVKRTGEKVFLECVQDMDHENMFWYRQDPGLGLRLIYFSYDVKMKEKGDIPEGYSVSREKKERFSLILESASTNQTSMYLCASSNEGQGARNQYFGAGTRLSVL.

The V and J genes are TRBV10-3 and TRBJ2-3, with 11 bases matching TRBD2. From germline, CDR1 is ENHRY and CDR2 SYGVKD. The junction had 3 bases not matched to a gene; V was cut back by 3 bases and J by 1 base. The CDR3 is made up of 16 amino acids. Here the CDR3 DNA reads TGTGCCATCAGTGAACCGACTAGCGGGGGCACAGATACGCAGTATTTT. Encoded protein: CAISEPTSGGTDTQYF.

The chain employs TRBV4-3 and TRBJ1-2; 7 bases match TRBD1. From germline, CDR1 is LGHNA and CDR2 YSLEER. CDR3 size: 15 residues. With V trimmed by 0 bases and J by 3 bases, 4 bases remained unmatched. In DNA, the CDR3 is TGCGCCAGCAGCCAAGATCGAACAGGGGACTATGGCTACACCTTC. Its protein product is CASSQDRTGDYGYTF.

DNA of the CDR3: TGTGCCAGTAGTATAGAAGGACAGATCTACAATGAGCAGTTCTTC. Protein sequence: CASSIEGQIYNEQFF. V usage is TRBV19 and J usage is TRBJ2-1; D is perhaps TRBD1 (6 bases). Trimming cost V 0 bases and J 3 bases, with 9 bases left between them. CDR1 is LNHDA and CDR2 is SQIVND in the germline V gene (reference sequence). This CDR3 has 15 amino acids. Full variable domain (rest looked up from reference TRBV19 and TRBJ2-1): DGGITQSPKYLFRKEGQNVTLSCEQNLNHDAMYWYRQDPGQGLRLIYYSQIVNDFQKGDIAEGYSVSREKKESFPLTVTSAQKNPTAFYLCASSIEGQIYNEQFFGPGTRLTVL.

The chain links TRBV9 to TRBJ2-5; TRBD1 might be the D (5 bases). The CDR3 covers 14 residues. V was cut by 0 bases and J by 2 bases, with 8 bases left in between. Germline CDR1 and CDR2: SGDLS and YYNGEE. The CDR3 DNA follows: TGTGCCAGCAGCGTAGGTCCAGGGCAAGAGACCCAGTACTTC. It encodes CASSVGPGQETQYF.

This clone came up once. V usage is TRBV29-1 and J usage is TRBJ2-7; weak D call: TRBD1 (6 bases). The CDR3 spans 13 residues. Germline CDR1 and CDR2: SQVTM and ANQGSEA. V lost 7 bases and J 5 bases, leaving 18 bases between the germline ends. The DNA of the CDR3 is TGCAGCGCAATGACAGGCGGTGCGGACGAGCAGTACTTC. Amino acid sequence: CSAMTGGADEQYF.

The chain is built from TRBV2 and TRBJ2-7; D remains unclear. From germline, CDR1 is SNHLY and CDR2 FYNNEI. The CDR3 length is 14 residues. The germline V and J ends were trimmed by 4 bases and 6 bases, with 16 bases remaining between them. DNA of the CDR3: TGTGCCAGCAGTGTCGGGTACAAAGGTTCCGAGCAGTACTTC. As protein: CASSVGYKGSEQYF.

The chain carries TRBV7-6 and TRBJ1-1; D is perhaps TRBD1 (5 bases). The CDR3 consists of 15 residues. V lost 2 bases, J lost 11 bases, and 21 bases lay in between. Germline V gives CDR1 SGHVS, CDR2 FNYEAQ. The CDR3 loop reads CASSLSGRRAEGAFF. The CDR3 DNA follows: TGTGCCAGCAGCTTATCTGGTAGGCGCGCGGAGGGGGCTTTCTTT.

The chain links TRBV6-2 or TRBV6-3 to TRBJ2-7; TRBD1 aligns across 8 bases. V lost 2 bases, J lost 2 bases, and 8 bases stayed unmatched. The CDR3 is 16 residues long. Looked up from germline, CDR1 is MNHEY and CDR2 is SVGEGT. CDR3: CASSYVRTGKAYEQYF. The CDR3 DNA reads as TGTGCCAGCAGTTACGTAAGGACAGGGAAGGCCTACGAGCAGTACTTC.

The chain employs TRBV11-1 and TRBJ2-1, with 14 bases identical to TRBD2. The CDR3 runs to 16 residues. V lost 7 bases to trimming and J lost 2 bases; unmatched junction nucleotides: 4. Germline-derived CDR1 and CDR2 are SGHAT and FQDESV (reference sequence). CDR3: CASTATSGGAYNEQFF. CDR3 DNA: TGTGCCAGCACCGCGACTAGCGGGGGGGCCTACAATGAGCAGTTCTTC.

The chain recombines TRBV19 with TRBJ2-6, with D tentatively TRBD2 (6 bases). CDR1 is LNHDA and CDR2 is SQIVND in the germline V gene (reference sequence). Trimming took 7 bases from V and 0 from J, leaving 13 bases between them. The CDR3 runs to 16 residues. The CDR3 DNA reads as TGTGCCAGTATCGCGGGACCGTCCTCTGGGGCCAACGTCCTGACTTTC. This codes for CASIAGPSSGANVLTF.

This clone has a handful of counts. V is TRBV5-1 and J is TRBJ1-1, with 8 bases lining up with TRBD1. J gave up 5 bases and V 4 bases, and 10 bases lay outside the gene matches. The germline V gene encodes CDR1 SGHRS and CDR2 YFSETQ. The CDR3 is 15 amino acids. The CDR3 spells CASSMETGVGTEAFF. CDR3 sequence (DNA): TGCGCCAGCAGCATGGAGACAGGGGTTGGAACTGAAGCTTTCTTT.

The chain recombines TRBV15 with TRBJ1-1, with D uncertain. CDR3 length: 17 amino acids. V was trimmed by 2 bases and J by 5 bases, leaving 21 bases between them. Germline V gives CDR1 LNHNV, CDR2 YYDKDF (reference sequence). CDR3 loop: CATSRSGRDDLATEAFF. Here the CDR3 DNA reads TGTGCCACCAGCAGAAGCGGACGGGATGATTTAGCGACTGAAGCTTTCTTT.

V usage is TRBV25-1 and J usage is TRBJ1-1, with D perhaps TRBD1 (5 bases). The CDR3 runs to 14 residues. Trimming cost V 6 bases and J 1 base, with 12 bases left between them. The V gene's germline CDR1 is MGHDK and CDR2 SYGVNS. The CDR3 DNA is TGTGCCAGCAGCCTTGGGGCGGAGAACACTGAAGCTTTCTTT. As protein: CASSLGAENTEAFF.